The 20 T cell receptor beta chains reported below all come from one sample, sequenced in a study of T cell repertoires in cytomegalovirus infection. Each CDR3 protein is one row after TCRdb ran MiXCR on the reads. The sample gives fewer than 300,000 distinct CDR3 sequences, roughly 26% of which show up once; more than 11% is in the top ten. Sample: PBMCs. Receptor source: a human donor in good health (CMV status not recorded). Some clones in this sample may be carry-over from other donors' samples.

This clonotype was observed many times. J is TRBJ2-1 and V is TRBV7-9, with D perhaps TRBD2 (6 bases). Germline CDR1 and CDR2: SEHNR and FQNEAQ (reference sequence). CDR3 length: 13 residues. V was cut by 8 bases and J by 2 bases, with 10 bases left in between. The CDR3 DNA is TGTGCCAGCGGCGGGGCAGCCTACAATGAGCAGTTCTTC. Residues: CASGGAAYNEQFF. The whole variable domain, filled in from reference TRBV7-9 and TRBJ2-1, reads DTGVSQNPRHKITKRGQNVTFRCDPISEHNRLYWYRQTLGQGPEFLTYFQNEAQLEKSRLLSDRFSAERPKGSFSTLEIQRTEQGDSAMYLCASGGAAYNEQFFGPGTRLTVL.

The V gene is TRBV12-5, the J gene TRBJ2-3; D is unresolved. Trimming stripped 1 base from V and 4 bases from J, with 9 bases between. The CDR3 loop spans 14 amino acids. The germline V gene has CDR1 LGHNT and CDR2 FRNRAP. The DNA of the CDR3 is TGTGCTAGTGGTTTGGCCCTTCTACCAGATACGCAGTATTTT. This encodes CASGLALLPDTQYF.

Only a few counts were recorded for this clonotype. The J gene is TRBJ2-7, the V gene TRBV7-2; tentatively, D is TRBD1 (6 bases). From germline, CDR1 is SGHTA and CDR2 FQGNSA. CDR3 length equals 14 residues. V lost 1 base and J 6 bases, leaving 13 bases between the germline ends. The DNA of the CDR3 is TGTGCCAGCAGCTTAGTGGTGGGGGCGGGCGAGCAGTACTTC. The encoded protein is CASSLVVGAGEQYF.

The CDR3 DNA reads as TGTGCCAGCAGTGAGGACAGGGTCCTCTCCGAGCAGTACTTC. It specifies CASSEDRVLSEQYF. J is TRBJ2-7 and V is TRBV2, with 8 nucleotides matching TRBD1. The CDR3 runs 14 residues. The germline gives CDR1 SNHLY, CDR2 FYNNEI. J gave up 6 bases and V 3 bases, and 7 bases lay outside the gene matches. The full variable domain, with the rest looked up from reference TRBV2 and TRBJ2-7, is EPEVTQTPSHQVTQMGQEVILRCVPISNHLYFYWYRQILGQKVEFLVSFYNNEISEKSEIFDDQFSVERPDGSNFTLKIRSTKLEDSAMYFCASSEDRVLSEQYFGPGTRLTVT.

In its sample, this clonotype was seen many times. CDR3 DNA sequence: TGTGCCAGCAGCTCTAGCGGGAATTCAGCCTACAATGAGCAGTTCTTC. Translated, it gives CASSSSGNSAYNEQFF. The V call is TRBV7-2, the J call TRBJ2-1; 9 positions agree with TRBD2. The CDR3 has 16 amino acids. Per the germline V gene, CDR1 is SGHTA and CDR2 is FQGNSA. Losses at the gene ends were 4 bases for V and 2 bases for J; bases not matched to a gene: 6. Based on the CDR3 plus reference TRBV7-2 and TRBJ2-1, the full variable domain is GAGVSQSPSNKVTEKGKDVELRCDPISGHTALYWYRQSLGQGLEFLIYFQGNSAPDKSGLPSDRFSAERTGGSVSTLTIQRTQQEDSAVYLCASSSSGNSAYNEQFFGPGTRLTVL.

This clonotype was observed a handful of times. V usage is TRBV19 and J usage is TRBJ1-5; maybe TRBD1 (6 bases). The CDR3 runs to 15 residues. Trimming removed 7 bases at V and 4 bases at J, with 17 bases between. In germline, CDR1 is LNHDA, CDR2 SQIVND (reference sequence). The CDR3 protein is CASTPTGQGNQPQHF. The CDR3 DNA sequence: TGTGCCAGTACCCCAACGGGGCAGGGGAATCAGCCCCAGCATTTT.

This clonotype turned up a few times. The chain has TRBV4-3 and TRBJ2-6, with TRBD1 as a possible D gene (6 bases). Germline CDR1 reads LGHNA; CDR2 reads YSLEER. Trimming left V 3 bases short and J 0 bases short, with 18 bases between. The CDR3 is made up of 19 amino acids. CDR3 sequence: CASSHESTGHLSGANVLTF. In DNA, the CDR3 is TGCGCCAGCAGCCACGAGAGTACAGGGCACCTCTCTGGGGCCAACGTCCTGACTTTC.

The chain is built from TRBV6-1 and TRBJ2-1; no clear D gene. Germline values: CDR1 MNHNS, CDR2 SASEGT. V lost 6 bases and J 9 bases, leaving 15 bases between the germline ends. This CDR3 is 13 amino acids long. CDR3 residues: CASRPRVVAEQFF. CDR3 DNA sequence: TGTGCCAGCAGGCCCCGAGTTGTGGCTGAGCAGTTCTTC.

This clonotype was recorded a few times. This rearrangement joins TRBV7-9 to TRBJ2-1; 10 nucleotides align to TRBD2. The CDR3 loop spans 15 amino acids. With V trimmed by 5 bases and J by 5 bases, 6 bases remained unmatched. CDR1 SEHNR and CDR2 FQNEAQ come from the germline V gene (reference sequence). The CDR3: CASSPRSGGDNEQFF. CDR3 coding DNA: TGTGCCAGCAGCCCCCGAAGCGGGGGGGACAATGAGCAGTTCTTC.

This clonotype has a handful of counts. The V gene is TRBV6-6, the J gene TRBJ2-1, with 11 positions matching TRBD2. Germline CDR1 reads MNHNY; CDR2 reads SVGAGI (reference sequence). Germline trimming cut 6 bases from V and 4 bases from J; bases unmatched to any gene: 5. CDR3 length: 15 amino acids. CDR3 in amino acids: CASRPGTSGYNEQFF. CDR3 coding DNA: TGTGCCAGCAGACCCGGGACTAGCGGTTACAATGAGCAGTTCTTC.

This chain links TRBV20-1 with TRBJ2-5; no clear D gene. Between the trimmed V and J ends, which lost 6 bases and 2 bases, there was a span of 4 bases. CDR1 DFQATT and CDR2 SNEGSKA come from the germline V gene (reference sequence). The CDR3 sequence is 10 residues long. In nucleotides, the CDR3 is TGCAGTGCGATTCAAGAGACCCAGTACTTC. This sequence encodes CSAIQETQYF.

CDR3: CSASGLAGDGEQFF. The CDR3 bases are TGCAGTGCTAGTGGACTAGCGGGGGATGGGGAGCAGTTCTTC. This chain joins TRBV20-1 and TRBJ2-1, with 13 bases matching TRBD2. V trimming: 3 bases; J trimming: 10 bases; junction bases outside the gene matches: 6. Germline V gene data show CDR1 as DFQATT and CDR2 as SNEGSKA (reference sequence). CDR3 length: 14 residues.

CDR3 amino acids: CASSPAGQRRPQHF. DNA of the CDR3: TGCGCCAGCAGCCCCGCGGGACAGAGGCGGCCCCAGCATTTT. The chain links TRBV4-1 to TRBJ1-5; 7 bases line up with TRBD1. The CDR3 is 14 residues long. The V segment lost 4 bases and the J segment 9 bases; nucleotides outside the gene matches: 9. Germline values: CDR1 MGHRA, CDR2 YSYEKL.

The rearrangement joins TRBV6-5 to TRBJ2-1; 12 bases match TRBD2. J lost 6 bases, V lost 5 bases, and 5 bases had no gene match. The CDR3 extends over 15 amino acids. CDR1 MNHEY and CDR2 SVGAGI come from the germline V gene. CDR3 region: CASSHPGLAGNEQFF. The CDR3 DNA is TGTGCCAGCAGTCATCCGGGACTAGCGGGCAATGAGCAGTTCTTC.

The chain links TRBV7-2 to TRBJ2-2, with unresolved D. The CDR3 has 13 amino acids. Germline V gene sequence: CDR1 SGHTA, CDR2 FQGNSA. V was shortened by 5 bases and J by 9 bases, with 13 bases between the two germline ends. The CDR3 spells CASSPPLGRELFF. DNA for the CDR3: TGTGCCAGCAGCCCCCCGTTAGGTCGGGAGCTGTTTTTT.

This clonotype was seen repeatedly, ten times or more. The rearrangement uses TRBV7-2 and TRBJ2-3; D unresolved. The V and J ends lost 1 base and 5 bases respectively, with 16 bases between them. The CDR3 consists of 16 residues. Per germline, CDR1 SGHTA and CDR2 FQGNSA. The CDR3 DNA sequence: TGTGCCAGCAGCTTAGTGGGCCTACAAGCCGGAGATACGCAGTATTTT. The encoded protein is CASSLVGLQAGDTQYF.

This clonotype was seen a few times. The V and J genes are TRBV12-3 or TRBV12-4 and TRBJ2-1; 7 bases line up with TRBD1. The CDR3 is 15 residues long. The J segment lost 7 bases and the V segment lost 2 bases, leaving 8 bases of the junction unmatched. The CDR3 loop is CASSLQAGGWNEQFF. For the CDR3, the DNA is TGTGCCAGCAGTTTACAGGCAGGGGGTTGGAATGAGCAGTTCTTC.

This clonotype was picked up many times. The chain recombines TRBV7-2 with TRBJ1-5; the D gene is possibly TRBD1 (5 bases). V shed 2 bases and J shed 2 bases, with 10 bases lying between them. The V gene's germline CDR1 is SGHTA and CDR2 FQGNSA. The CDR3 consists of 15 residues. The CDR3 reads CASSLRTIGNQPQHF. In nucleotides, the CDR3 is TGTGCCAGCAGCTTAAGGACAATCGGCAATCAGCCCCAGCATTTT.

In this sample, this clonotype turned up many times. The V and J genes are TRBV7-8 and TRBJ2-7; 8 nucleotides align to TRBD2. With V trimmed by 0 bases and J by 3 bases, 1 base remained unmatched. Looked up from germline, CDR1 is SGHVS and CDR2 is FQNEAQ. The CDR3 loop spans 14 amino acids. The CDR3 bases are TGTGCCAGCAGCTTAGCTAGCGGGGTCTACGAGCAGTACTTC. Amino acids: CASSLASGVYEQYF. Based on the CDR3 plus reference TRBV7-8 and TRBJ2-7, the full variable domain is GAGVSQSPRYKVAKRGQDVALRCDPISGHVSLFWYQQALGQGPEFLTYFQNEAQLDKSGLPSDRFFAERPEGSVSTLKIQRTQQEDSAVYLCASSLASGVYEQYFGPGTRLTVT.

The J gene is TRBJ2-1, the V gene TRBV5-1; TRBD2 might be the D (6 bases). Looked up from germline, CDR1 is SGHRS and CDR2 is YFSETQ. V was shortened by 2 bases and J by 6 bases, with 15 bases between the two germline ends. This CDR3 has 15 amino acids. The CDR3 nucleotides are TGCGCCAGCAGCTTCAGCCCGGGAGACTCCAATGAGCAGTTCTTC. Amino acid sequence: CASSFSPGDSNEQFF.